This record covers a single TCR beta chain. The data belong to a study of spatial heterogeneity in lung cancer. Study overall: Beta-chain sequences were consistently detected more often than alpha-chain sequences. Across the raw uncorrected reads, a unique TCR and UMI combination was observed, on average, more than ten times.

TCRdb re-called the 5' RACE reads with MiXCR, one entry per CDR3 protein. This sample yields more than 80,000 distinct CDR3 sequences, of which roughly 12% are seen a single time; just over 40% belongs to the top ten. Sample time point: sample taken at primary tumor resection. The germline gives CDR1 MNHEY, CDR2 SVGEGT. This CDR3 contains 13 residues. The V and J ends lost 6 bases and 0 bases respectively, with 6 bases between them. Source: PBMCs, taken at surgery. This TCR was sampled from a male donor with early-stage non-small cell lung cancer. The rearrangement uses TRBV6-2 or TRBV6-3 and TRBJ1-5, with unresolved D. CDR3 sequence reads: CASRILSNQPQHF. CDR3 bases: TGTGCCAGCAGGATACTTAGCAATCAGCCCCAGCATTTT.